This T cell receptor (beta chain) derives from a study of T cell changes during pregnancy in multiple sclerosis (dated by TCRdb to between 2018 and 2020). Regarding the complete study: In women with multiple sclerosis, the researchers looked at how the T cell repertoire shifted as pregnancy progressed.

The library was prepared using the immunoSEQ multiplex PCR assay. In TCRdb, the immuneACCESS table is reduced to in-frame sequences with V and J assigned. These tables do not hold every clone; where another copy was compared, an unresolved V gene accounts for under half, and the others remain unexplained. This sample comprises tens of thousands of clones, about 93% of them detected only once. 0.5% of the sample belongs to the ten largest clones. Based on the germline V gene, the CDR1 and CDR2 sequences are SGHRS and YFSETQ. Trimmed from V: 5 bases; trimmed from J: 2 bases; junction bases lacking a gene match: 8. The CDR3 measures 15 amino acids from cysteine to phenylalanine. Only the CDR3 DNA stays, 45 bases, in frame from base 1. Comment on this clone: The antigen this receptor binds is unknown. No base qualities exist here, and no much larger clone lies one base off it.

The chain is made from TRBV5-1 and TRBJ2-3; TRBD2 matches 7 bases in the middle. The starting material was CD4+ T cells from peripheral blood mononuclear cells, obtained in the third trimester of pregnancy. This clonotype originated in a female donor with multiple sclerosis, enrolled in a pregnancy study. The bases read TGCGCCAGCAGGGGCAGCGGGGCATTCACAGATACGCAGTATTTT. It codes for CASRGSGAFTDTQYF.